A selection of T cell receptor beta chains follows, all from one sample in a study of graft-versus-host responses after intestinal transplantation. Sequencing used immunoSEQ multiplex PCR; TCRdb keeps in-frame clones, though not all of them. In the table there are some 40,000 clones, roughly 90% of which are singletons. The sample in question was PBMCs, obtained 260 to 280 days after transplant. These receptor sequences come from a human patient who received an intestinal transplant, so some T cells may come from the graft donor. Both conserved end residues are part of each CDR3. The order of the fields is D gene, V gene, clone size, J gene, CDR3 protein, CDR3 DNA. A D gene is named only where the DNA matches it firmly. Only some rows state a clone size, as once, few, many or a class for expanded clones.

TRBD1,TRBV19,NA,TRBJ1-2,CASNPGQFHGYTF,TGTGCCAGTAATCCGGGACAGTTTCATGGCTACACCTTC
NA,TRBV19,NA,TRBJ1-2,CASSGASGGYTF,TGTGCCAGTAGTGGGGCGTCGGGTGGCTACACCTTC
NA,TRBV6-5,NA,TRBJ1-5,CASSYSGSTNQPQHF,TGTGCCAGCAGTTATTCGGGCAGTACTAATCAGCCCCAGCATTTT
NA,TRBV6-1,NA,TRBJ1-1,CASSWGVNTEAFF,TGTGCCAGCTCGTGGGGGGTGAACACTGAAGCTTTCTTT
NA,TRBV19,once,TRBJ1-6,CASSGQPFGSPLHF,TGTGCCAGTAGTGGACAGCCTTTCGGTTCACCCCTCCACTTT
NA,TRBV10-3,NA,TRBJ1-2,CAISELGFDGRYGYTF,TGTGCCATCAGTGAGTTGGGCTTCGACGGGAGGTATGGCTACACCTTC
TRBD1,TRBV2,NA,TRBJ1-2,CASKAGGSGYTF,TGTGCCAGCAAGGCAGGGGGAAGTGGCTACACCTTC
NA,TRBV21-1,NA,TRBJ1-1,CASSKVVQGYTEAFF,TGTGCCAGCAGCAAAGTTGTACAGGGGTACACTGAAGCTTTCTTT
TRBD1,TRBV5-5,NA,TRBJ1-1,CASSPNRGTEAFF,TGTGCCAGCAGCCCAAACAGGGGGACTGAAGCTTTCTTT
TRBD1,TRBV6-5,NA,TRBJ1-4,CASSYGGTADKLFF,TGTGCCAGCAGTTACGGGGGGACAGCCGATAAACTGTTTTTT
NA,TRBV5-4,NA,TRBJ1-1,CASSTNTEAFF,TGTGCCAGCAGCACCAACACTGAAGCTTTCTTT
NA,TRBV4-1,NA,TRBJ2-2,CASSQEGGRHGGELFF,TGCGCCAGCAGCCAAGAGGGGGGCCGACACGGCGGGGAGCTGTTTTTT
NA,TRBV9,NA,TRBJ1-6,CASSALPGPPMGYNSPLHF,TGTGCCAGCAGCGCCCTCCCGGGACCTCCCATGGGGTATAATTCACCCCTCCACTTT
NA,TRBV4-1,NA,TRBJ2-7,CASSQDKRSADRKYEQYF,TGCGCCAGCAGCCAAGATAAGAGGTCGGCCGACAGAAAGTACGAGCAGTACTTC
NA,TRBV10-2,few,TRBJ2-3,CASSESPPLATDTQYF,TGCGCCAGCAGTGAGTCGCCTCCTCTGGCAACAGATACGCAGTATTTT
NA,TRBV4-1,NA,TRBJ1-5,CASSRGLGGNQPQHF,TGCGCCAGCAGTCGGGGGTTAGGGGGCAATCAGCCCCAGCATTTT
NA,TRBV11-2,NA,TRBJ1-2,CASSSHDHRNYGYTF,TGTGCCAGCAGCTCCCACGACCACAGGAACTATGGCTACACCTTC
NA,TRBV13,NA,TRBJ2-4,CASSLEKEGSIQYF,TGTGCCAGCAGCTTAGAGAAAGAGGGTAGCATTCAGTACTTC
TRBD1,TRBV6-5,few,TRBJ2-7,CASSYRSTGGYEQYF,TGTGCCAGCAGTTACAGGTCGACAGGGGGATACGAGCAGTACTTC
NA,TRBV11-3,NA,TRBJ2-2,CASSLTATGELFF,TGTGCCAGCAGCTTGACTGCCACCGGGGAGCTGTTTTTT
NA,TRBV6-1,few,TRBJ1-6,CASTRALSPLHF,TGTGCCAGCACGCGGGCGCTTTCACCCCTCCACTTT
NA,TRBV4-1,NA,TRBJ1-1,CASSHEGENTEAFF,TGCGCCAGCAGCCATGAGGGGGAGAACACTGAAGCTTTCTTT
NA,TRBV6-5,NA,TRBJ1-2,CASTGKGEWFGYTF,TGTGCCAGCACGGGAAAGGGGGAATGGTTTGGCTACACCTTC
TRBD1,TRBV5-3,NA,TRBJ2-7,CARSLTRRDRKYEQYF,TGTGCCAGAAGCTTGACACGCCGGGACAGAAAATACGAGCAGTACTTC
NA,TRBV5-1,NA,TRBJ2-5,CASSLGGLAPLQETQYF,TGCGCCAGCAGCTTGGGAGGGCTAGCGCCACTTCAAGAGACCCAGTACTTC
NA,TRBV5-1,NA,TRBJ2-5,CASSFSSPTQETQYF,TGCGCCAGCAGCTTCTCCAGTCCGACGCAAGAGACCCAGTACTTC
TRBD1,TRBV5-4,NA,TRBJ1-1,CASSRGQANTEAFF,TGTGCCAGCAGCAGGGGACAGGCGAACACTGAAGCTTTCTTT